The clone carrying this TCR beta chain has a handful of counts. Libraries were prepared by immunoSEQ multiplex PCR; TCRdb keeps only in-frame clonotypes and omits some of them. The table lists about 160,000 clones, approximately 87% of them singletons. This entry is derived from a study of blood T cell repertoires in COVID-19. Study overall: Some COVID-19 samples were acute and others convalescent; all came from the United States, Italy and Spain.

The CDR3 runs to 16 residues. V was pared by 5 bases and J by 0 bases, with 9 bases of the junction left unmatched. CDR1 and CDR2 from the germline V gene are SGHVS and FQNEAQ. This TCR derives from a woman between 65 and 79 years old with COVID-19, enrolled during active disease. The specimen sequenced was peripheral blood. V and J are TRBV7-8 and TRBJ1-1; 7 positions agree with TRBD1. The CDR3, as DNA: TGTGCCAGCAGCCTTGGACAGGTTTTGGTGAACACTGAAGCTTTCTTT. This sequence encodes CASSLGQVLVNTEAFF.